This T cell receptor beta chain comes out of a study of T cell repertoires in cytomegalovirus infection. TCRdb processed the reads anew with MiXCR; each CDR3 protein has one entry. The table shows about 770,000 distinct CDR3 sequences, with around 29% occurring only once. This clonotype was counted at least ten times. Its antigen is as yet unknown. The germline gives CDR1 MNHEY, CDR2 SVGAGI. Trimming left V 5 bases short and J 4 bases short, with 11 bases between. There are 13 residues in the CDR3. The sequencing here drew on cultured CD8+ T cells from PBMCs, taken from culture after CMV antigen stimulation. The sequence derives from a human donor in good health (CMV status not recorded). Some clones in this sample may be carry-over from other donors' samples. The chain recombines TRBV6-5 with TRBJ1-1, with D possibly being TRBD1 (5 bases). The CDR3 coding sequence is TGTGCCAGCAGTCGCAGGGAGGGCACTGAAGCTTTCTTT. Translation gives CASSRREGTEAFF.